Following are 27 T cell receptor beta chains from one sample sequenced in a study of blood T cell repertoires in COVID-19. Some clones are missing from TCRdb's copy, which holds only in-frame ones; the method was immunoSEQ multiplex PCR. The table shows about 35,000 clones, with roughly 82% occurring only once. Sequencing was performed on peripheral blood. The receptors originated from a man at least 80 years old with active or convalescent COVID-19.

V and J are TRBV4-1 and TRBJ2-3; TRBD2 matches 8 bases. The trim removed 1 base at V and 0 bases at J, leaving 6 bases unmatched. The CDR3 spans 17 residues. Germline CDR1 reads MGHRA; CDR2 reads YSYEKL. The DNA of the CDR3 is TGCGCCAGCAGCCAAGTTACTAGCGGACAAAGCACAGATACGCAGTATTTT. Residues: CASSQVTSGQSTDTQYF.

In this sample, this clone turned up once. V usage is TRBV7-6 and J usage is TRBJ2-2, with 8 nucleotides matching TRBD2. Germline V lookup: CDR1 SGHVS, CDR2 FNYEAQ. Trimming at V came to 6 bases and at J to 1 base, leaving 4 bases not matched to a gene. This CDR3 comprises 15 residues. The CDR3 reads CASRATSGNTGELFF. DNA for the CDR3: TGTGCCAGCAGAGCCACTAGCGGGAACACCGGGGAGCTGTTTTTT.

This rearrangement joins TRBV5-1 to TRBJ2-1; D gene ambiguous. Germline V gene lookup returns CDR1 SGHRS and CDR2 YFSETQ. With 3 bases removed from V and 7 bases from J, the gap between germline ends came to 11 bases. The CDR3 has 13 residues. The CDR3 DNA reads TGCGCCAGCAGCTCTAGAATCGGGAATGAGCAGTTCTTC. This codes for CASSSRIGNEQFF.

This chain connects TRBV7-9 to TRBJ1-3, with 7 positions matching TRBD1. The trim removed 4 bases at V and 1 base at J, leaving 13 bases unmatched. Per the germline V gene, CDR1 is SEHNR and CDR2 is FQNEAQ (reference sequence). The length of the CDR3 is 18 residues. The CDR3, as DNA: TGTGCCAGCAGCTCCGGCGTGACAGGGTCAATTTCTGGAAACACCATATATTTT. The encoded protein is CASSSGVTGSISGNTIYF.

This chain joins TRBV5-1 and TRBJ1-6; 8 nucleotides align to TRBD1. V shed 4 bases, J shed 11 bases, and the junction held 11 bases outside the gene matches. This CDR3 spans 15 amino acids. Germline CDR1 reads SGHRS; CDR2 reads YFSETQ. CDR3 sequence: CASSGGQGSTAPLHF. The CDR3 DNA is TGCGCCAGCAGCGGAGGACAGGGTTCGACGGCACCCCTCCACTTT.

The chain combines TRBV15 with TRBJ2-7, with TRBD1 as a possible D gene (6 bases). Trimming removed 0 bases from V and 6 bases from J, with 12 bases in between. The CDR3 extends over 14 amino acids. Germline V gene data show CDR1 as LNHNV and CDR2 as YYDKDF (reference sequence). The CDR3 reads CATSRDRGQLEQYF. CDR3 sequence (DNA): TGTGCCACCAGCAGAGATCGGGGACAACTCGAGCAGTACTTC.

The chain recombines TRBV29-1 with TRBJ2-1; 7 bases match TRBD2. V trimming: 0 bases; J trimming: 0 bases; junction bases outside the gene matches: 11. Germline V CDR1 and CDR2: SQVTM, ANQGSEA. This CDR3 has 18 amino acids. The CDR3 nucleotides read TGCAGCGTTGAAGACTCTGACTTAGCGGGTAGCTCCTACAATGAGCAGTTCTTC. Protein product: CSVEDSDLAGSSYNEQFF.

In DNA, the CDR3 is TGTGCCAGCAGTTCCCCTAGCGGGAGGGAGGATGAGCAGTTCTTC. Amino acid sequence: CASSSPSGREDEQFF. The chain joins TRBV27 to TRBJ2-1, with 12 nucleotides matching TRBD2. The V gene end was trimmed by 4 bases and the J gene end by 8 bases; junction bases not matched to a gene: 6. This CDR3 contains 15 residues. Germline assignment: CDR1 MNHEY and CDR2 SMNVEV (reference sequence).

CDR3 sequence (DNA): TGTGCCAGCAGTCCTCCCCCGGGACATGACAATGAGCAGTTCTTC. This gives the protein CASSPPPGHDNEQFF. V usage is TRBV25-1 and J usage is TRBJ2-1; maybe TRBD1 (6 bases). Germline-derived CDR1 and CDR2 are MGHDK and SYGVNS. This CDR3 has 15 residues. Deletions cut 5 bases from V and 5 bases from J, with 16 bases between.

This clone appeared a few times. The gene calls are TRBV14 and TRBJ2-1, with a weak D call TRBD1 (6 bases). V lost 0 bases and J lost 13, with 19 bases in between. The CDR3 has 15 amino acids. CDR1 and CDR2 from the germline V gene are SGHDN and FVKESK. DNA of the CDR3: TGTGCCAGCAGCCAAGATAAGGGAAGATTGGGACATCAGTTCTTC. Protein product: CASSQDKGRLGHQFF.

The chain links TRBV5-1 to TRBJ2-5, with D perhaps matching TRBD2 (5 bases). There are 16 residues in the CDR3. Trimming removed 4 bases at V and 4 bases at J, with 20 bases between. The germline CDR1 and CDR2 sequences are SGHRS and YFSETQ. The CDR3 loop reads CASSPPRERWGETQYF. DNA for the CDR3: TGCGCCAGCAGCCCGCCGAGGGAGAGGTGGGGAGAGACCCAGTACTTC.

The chain joins TRBV6-6 to TRBJ1-1; 8 bases are a match to TRBD1. CDR3 length: 15 residues. J gave up 1 base and V 6 bases, and 7 bases lay outside the gene matches. Germline V gene lookup returns CDR1 MNHNY and CDR2 SVGAGI (reference sequence). CDR3 sequence: CASSIYGQGNTEAFF. The CDR3 DNA follows: TGTGCCAGCAGCATCTACGGACAGGGGAACACTGAAGCTTTCTTT.

J is TRBJ2-1 and V is TRBV4-2, with 9 bases matching TRBD2. Germline CDR1 LGHNA, CDR2 YNFKEQ. J was trimmed by 8 bases and V by 4 bases; bases with no gene match: 9. CDR3 length: 15 amino acids. CDR3 region: CASSLGRRGRDEQFF. As DNA, the CDR3 is TGTGCCAGCAGCCTCGGACGACGCGGGAGGGATGAGCAGTTCTTC.

The CDR3 region has the DNA TGTGCCAGCAGTGAACGTACTAGCGGGTCCTACAATGAGCAGTTCTTC. This gives the protein CASSERTSGSYNEQFF. The V and J genes are TRBV25-1 and TRBJ2-1; 9 bases map to TRBD2. The trim removed 2 bases at V and 1 base at J, leaving 3 bases unmatched. CDR1 is MGHDK and CDR2 is SYGVNS in the germline V gene. The CDR3 has 16 amino acids.

The V call is TRBV30, the J call TRBJ2-3, with 8 bases lining up with TRBD1. The junction had 11 bases not matched to a gene; V was cut back by 5 bases and J by 4 bases. This CDR3 region has 15 residues. Germline V CDR1 and CDR2: GTSNPN, SVGIG (reference sequence). The CDR3 loop reads CAWGRPGGGSDTQYF. CDR3 coding DNA: TGTGCCTGGGGACGGCCAGGGGGCGGCTCAGATACGCAGTATTTT.

This chain links TRBV7-9 with TRBJ2-7; 10 bases match TRBD2. The CDR3 loop spans 15 amino acids. Trimming cost V 4 bases and J 2 bases; bases outside gene matches: 5. Per the germline V gene, CDR1 is SEHNR and CDR2 is FQNEAQ (reference sequence). The CDR3 spells CASSSFTSGTYEQYF. For the CDR3, the DNA is TGTGCCAGCAGCTCTTTCACTAGCGGGACCTACGAGCAGTACTTC.

The chain uses TRBV7-3 and TRBJ2-1; 12 bases map to TRBD2. The CDR3 runs to 20 residues. Germline CDR1 is SGHTA and CDR2 is FQGTGA. The V segment lost 1 base and the J segment 2 bases; nucleotides outside the gene matches: 12. The CDR3 nucleotides read TGTGCCAGCAGCTTAAGCGGGACTAGCGGGTGGGAGGGCGCCTACAATGAGCAGTTCTTC. The encoded protein is CASSLSGTSGWEGAYNEQFF.

The rearrangement uses TRBV6-2 or TRBV6-3 and TRBJ2-5, with D perhaps matching TRBD2 (5 bases). Germline loops: CDR1 MNHEY, CDR2 SVGEGT. V lost 0 bases, J lost 7 bases, and 12 bases lay in between. CDR3 length equals 14 residues. CDR3 coding DNA: TGTGCCAGCAGTTACTCGTGGGAGTTGGGGACCCAGTACTTC. It codes for CASSYSWELGTQYF.

In DNA form, the CDR3 reads TGTGCCAGCAGCCCCCGCCCCCTAGCGGGGTTCACAGATACGCAGTATTTT. Translated, it gives CASSPRPLAGFTDTQYF. The chain combines TRBV7-2 with TRBJ2-3; 9 bases are shared with TRBD2. The germline gives CDR1 SGHTA, CDR2 FQGNSA. The CDR3 length is 17 residues. V lost 5 bases to trimming and J lost 2 bases; unmatched junction nucleotides: 11.

This chain uses TRBV14 with TRBJ1-2; no clear D gene. This CDR3 spans 14 amino acids. Trimming shortened V by 4 bases and J by 8 bases, and 17 bases separated the two germline ends. Germline CDR1 SGHDN, CDR2 FVKESK. CDR3 nucleotide sequence: TGTGCCAGCAGCCCCGAGACCTCGCGGTCGGGCTACACCTTC. Amino acids: CASSPETSRSGYTF.

This sequence joins TRBV28 and TRBJ2-1; D perhaps matches TRBD2 (6 bases). Between the trimmed V and J ends, which lost 11 bases and 7 bases, there was a span of 21 bases. The CDR3 extends over 14 amino acids. The germline gives CDR1 MDHEN, CDR2 SYDVKM. The CDR3 region is CAADRDSVSNEQFF. The CDR3 DNA follows: TGTGCCGCCGACCGGGACTCCGTCAGTAATGAGCAGTTCTTC.

The chain joins TRBV19 to TRBJ2-3; maybe TRBD1 (5 bases). Trimming left V 7 bases short and J 4 bases short, with 6 bases between. Germline V gene sequence: CDR1 LNHDA, CDR2 SQIVND (reference sequence). The CDR3 consists of 11 residues. CDR3 residues: CASTGSDTQYF. In nucleotides, the CDR3 is TGTGCCAGTACAGGGTCAGATACGCAGTATTTT.

This clone has just one count. The genes are TRBV7-2 and TRBJ1-5; D gene uncertain. The CDR3 runs 15 residues. Trimming removed 4 bases from V and 1 base from J, with 11 bases in between. Germline CDR1 is SGHTA and CDR2 is FQGNSA. This CDR3 reads CASSSSPGSNQPQHF. Here the CDR3 DNA reads TGTGCCAGCAGCTCTTCCCCCGGGAGCAATCAGCCCCAGCATTTT.

This rearrangement joins TRBV7-2 to TRBJ2-3; 14 bases map to TRBD2. Germline CDR1 is SGHTA and CDR2 is FQGNSA. V shed 3 bases, J shed 4 bases, and the junction held 3 bases outside the gene matches. The CDR3 runs 16 residues. CDR3 in amino acids: CASSFGLAGGADTQYF. In DNA, the CDR3 is TGTGCCAGCAGCTTCGGACTAGCGGGAGGTGCAGATACGCAGTATTTT.

The chain has TRBV19 and TRBJ2-3; possible D gene TRBD1, 6 bases. Trimming shortened V by 2 bases and J by 2 bases, and 8 bases separated the two germline ends. This CDR3 spans 14 amino acids. CDR1 and CDR2 (germline): LNHDA, SQIVND (reference sequence). The CDR3 coding sequence is TGTGCCAGTAGTATACAGGGGAACACAGATACGCAGTATTTT. Its translation: CASSIQGNTDTQYF.

The chain is built from TRBV18 and TRBJ2-5; TRBD2 agrees at 7 bases. This CDR3 has 14 residues. Germline assignment: CDR1 KGHSH and CDR2 LQKENI. The trim removed 9 bases at V and 4 bases at J, leaving 11 bases unmatched. This CDR3 reads CASSQASGGETQYF. CDR3 coding DNA: TGTGCCAGTTCCCAGGCTAGCGGAGGAGAGACCCAGTACTTC.

This chain uses TRBV5-4 with TRBJ1-5, with a tentative D call TRBD1 (5 bases). The CDR3 loop spans 14 amino acids. Germline V CDR1 and CDR2: SGHNT, YYREEE (reference sequence). V lost 4 bases, J lost 3 bases, and 11 bases lay in between. This CDR3 is CASSLWGYNQPQHF. For the CDR3, the DNA is TGTGCCAGCAGCCTGTGGGGCTACAATCAGCCCCAGCATTTT.